These 28 T cell receptor beta chains were all obtained from the same sample, sequenced in a study of T-cell reconstitution after alpha-beta-depleted transplantation in children (dated by TCRdb to the mid-2010s). The library was produced with PCR. The sample was run on an Illumina HiSeq 2500. To normalize quantification of the TCRbeta repertoire, the TCR libraries were built with molecular barcoding that relied on unique molecular identifiers. TCRdb took the public reads, trimmed them with fastp at Q25, ran MiXCR for clone calling and kept in-frame beta chains. Rows merge per CDR3 protein into single entries with the most common DNA and genes. The sample has some 240,000 distinct CDR3 sequences on record, approximately 9.8% of them singletons. The ten largest clones represent around 5% of the sample. The material sequenced was PBMCs from the stem cell graft donor, taken from the stem cell graft. Receptor source: a human donor who donated a stem cell graft to a child with SCID.

In its sample, this clonotype was seen many times. The gene calls are TRBV29-1 and TRBJ1-2; D ambiguous. CDR1 and CDR2 (germline): SQVTM, ANQGSEA. The V end lost 7 bases, the J end lost 4 bases, and 16 bases lay between the germline ends. The CDR3 is 13 amino acids. The CDR3 is CSASIQAGYGYTF. As DNA, the CDR3 is TGCAGCGCCTCGATCCAGGCGGGCTATGGCTACACCTTC.

This clonotype was observed many times. The chain employs TRBV5-6 and TRBJ1-1; D is uncertain. Germline lookup yields CDR1 SGHDT and CDR2 YYEEEE. The CDR3 is 19 residues long. Trimming cost V 1 base and J 4 bases, with 26 bases left between them. This chain's CDR3 is CASSLLHVELAGGATEAFF. The CDR3 coding sequence is TGTGCCAGCAGCTTGCTTCACGTCGAGTTGGCAGGAGGCGCCACTGAAGCTTTCTTT.

This clonotype was recorded at least ten times. V is TRBV5-1 and J is TRBJ2-1, with unresolved D. This CDR3 is 12 amino acids long. Germline loops: CDR1 SGHRS, CDR2 YFSETQ. Trimming left V 4 bases short and J 8 bases short, with 10 bases between. In DNA form, the CDR3 reads TGCGCCAGCAGCAGGGTTTCGGATGAGCAGTTCTTC. Its protein is CASSRVSDEQFF.

This clonotype was detected ten times or more. The chain joins TRBV5-1 to TRBJ2-3; D not resolved. This CDR3 region has 15 residues. The germline V and J ends were trimmed by 4 bases and 0 bases, with 12 bases remaining between them. CDR1 is SGHRS and CDR2 is YFSETQ in the germline V gene. CDR3 sequence reads: CASSLTSVSTDTQYF. As DNA, the CDR3 is TGCGCCAGCAGCCTGACGTCGGTTAGCACAGATACGCAGTATTTT.

This clonotype was seen once. An end of the junction does not agree with germline; a read error may underlie this. The chain uses TRBV28 and TRBJ1-1, with D possibly matching TRBD1 (6 bases). The CDR3 has 13 amino acids. Germline loops: CDR1 MDHEN, CDR2 SYDVKM. The CDR3 DNA reads TGTGCCGGCAGAGGAACAGGGAGGACTGGAGCTTTCTTT. Translated, it gives CAGRGTGRTGAFF.

This clonotype was seen ten or more times. The chain carries TRBV20-1 and TRBJ1-5; D uncertain. Trimming took off 4 bases at V and 0 bases at J, with 7 bases between the two ends. Looked up from germline, CDR1 is DFQATT and CDR2 is SNEGSKA (reference sequence). This CDR3 has 13 amino acids. CDR3 residues: CSANSYSNQPQHF. The CDR3 DNA reads as TGCAGTGCTAACAGTTATAGCAATCAGCCCCAGCATTTT.

The rearrangement uses TRBV18 and TRBJ2-4, with 8 nucleotides matching TRBD1. V was pared by 6 bases and J by 9 bases, with 7 bases of the junction left unmatched. Germline CDR1 and CDR2: KGHSH and LQKENI. CDR3 length: 13 amino acids. The CDR3, as DNA: TGTGCCAGCTCCCCCACGGACAGGGCCATTCAGTACTTC. It is translated as CASSPTDRAIQYF.

This clonotype was found a few times. The chain recombines TRBV5-4 with TRBJ1-2; 7 bases match TRBD1. J gave up 7 bases and V 5 bases, and 8 bases lay outside the gene matches. Germline-derived CDR1 and CDR2 are SGHNT and YYREEE (reference sequence). CDR3 size: 13 residues. The DNA of the CDR3 is TGTGCCAGCAGTTCCGGGACAGACATTGGCTACACCTTC. Its protein is CASSSGTDIGYTF.

This clonotype was found many times. For the CDR3, the DNA is TGTGCCAGCAGCACTGGGCGGTCGGCCCTCCACTTT. Translation: CASSTGRSALHF. The genes are TRBV25-1 and TRBJ1-6; D is unresolved. V lost 6 bases to trimming and J lost 14 bases, with 14 bases between them. Germline V gene lookup returns CDR1 MGHDK and CDR2 SYGVNS. There are 12 residues in the CDR3.

J is TRBJ2-1 and V is TRBV7-2; TRBD1 or TRBD2 may be the D gene (5 bases each). V lost 3 bases and J lost 3, with 9 bases in between. This CDR3 region has 14 residues. Germline lookup yields CDR1 SGHTA and CDR2 FQGNSA. CDR3 DNA sequence: TGTGCCAGCAGCTTCATGGGGGTCTACAATGAGCAGTTCTTC. Its protein product is CASSFMGVYNEQFF.

This clonotype was observed many times. This chain uses TRBV15 with TRBJ1-6; D uncertain. V lost 0 bases and J 7 bases, leaving 10 bases between the germline ends. Germline V gives CDR1 LNHNV, CDR2 YYDKDF (reference sequence). There are 15 residues in the CDR3. The CDR3, as DNA: TGTGCCACCAGCAGAGATCCGGCAACCAATTCACCCCTCCACTTT. Its protein is CATSRDPATNSPLHF.

The chain recombines TRBV9 with TRBJ1-2; D is unresolved. CDR3 size: 15 residues. The germline gives CDR1 SGDLS, CDR2 YYNGEE. V was cut by 0 bases and J by 4 bases, with 13 bases left in between. CDR3 loop: CASSVGSPGAYGYTF. CDR3 sequence (DNA): TGTGCCAGCAGCGTAGGGTCTCCAGGCGCCTATGGCTACACCTTC. Supplemented by reference TRBV9 and TRBJ1-2, the full variable domain reads DSGVTQTPKHLITATGQRVTLRCSPRSGDLSVYWYQQSLDQGLQFLIQYYNGEERAKGNILERFSAQQFPDLHSELNLSSLELGDSALYFCASSVGSPGAYGYTFGSGTRLTVV.

This clonotype was seen many times. This sequence joins TRBV15 and TRBJ2-5; tentative D call: TRBD2 (5 bases). The germline V gene has CDR1 LNHNV and CDR2 YYDKDF (reference sequence). CDR3 length: 15 residues. Trimming removed 0 bases at V and 2 bases at J, with 10 bases between. This CDR3 is CATSRDSRGQETQYF. CDR3 coding DNA: TGTGCCACCAGCAGAGATAGCCGGGGTCAAGAGACCCAGTACTTC.

This clonotype was detected ten times or more. The V gene is TRBV20-1, the J gene TRBJ2-1; the D gene is possibly TRBD1 (5 bases). From germline, CDR1 is DFQATT and CDR2 SNEGSKA (reference sequence). The V end lost 6 bases, the J end lost 0 bases, and 15 bases lay between the germline ends. The CDR3 is made up of 15 amino acids. The CDR3 DNA reads as TGCAGTGCGACAACAGGAAAAGTCTCCTACAATGAGCAGTTCTTC. It is translated as CSATTGKVSYNEQFF.

The sample holds many counts of this clonotype. V gene TRBV6-2 or TRBV6-3 combines with J gene TRBJ1-1; D possibly corresponds to TRBD1 (5 bases). CDR1 and CDR2 from the germline V gene are MNHEY and SVGEGT. The CDR3 loop spans 16 amino acids. Trimming removed 4 bases from V and 0 bases from J, with 15 bases in between. CDR3 DNA sequence: TGTGCCAGCAGTTCAGGGTACCCCTTCCTGAACACTGAAGCTTTCTTT. It translates to CASSSGYPFLNTEAFF.

This clonotype was recorded many times. The chain couples TRBV19 to TRBJ2-7; either TRBD1 or TRBD2 may fit D (5 bases each). Germline assignment: CDR1 LNHDA and CDR2 SQIVND (reference sequence). There are 15 residues in the CDR3. Trimming took off 3 bases at V and 1 base at J, with 13 bases between the two ends. DNA for the CDR3: TGTGCCAGTAGTATGAGGGACGGATTTTCCTACGAGCAGTACTTC. It is translated as CASSMRDGFSYEQYF.

This clonotype was seen at least ten times. This CDR3 reads CASSQLPPYRHHSGANVLTF. The CDR3 coding sequence is TGCGCCAGCAGCCAGCTTCCCCCCTATCGACACCACTCTGGGGCCAACGTCCTGACTTTC. The chain uses TRBV4-3 and TRBJ2-6; the D is unclear. The CDR3 is 20 residues long. Per germline, CDR1 LGHNA and CDR2 YSLEER. The germline V and J ends were trimmed by 3 bases and 0 bases, with 21 bases remaining between them.

Notes on this clonotype: It may be a read error: a sequence one base away is much more abundant. The V call is TRBV29-1, the J call TRBJ1-2, with D hard to call. The CDR3 has 12 residues. Germline-derived CDR1 and CDR2 are SQVTM and ANQGSEA. The CDR3 is CSARTGRDGDTF. CDR3 nucleotides: TGCAGCGCTCGGACTGGGCGGGATGGCGACACCTTC. The entire variable domain, with the rest obtained from reference TRBV29-1 and TRBJ1-2, is as follows: SAVISQKPSRDICQRGTSLTIQCQVDSQVTMMFWYRQQPGQSLTLIATANQGSEATYESGFVIDKFPISRPNLTFSTLTVSNMSPEDSSIYLCSARTGRDGDTFGSGTRLTVV.

There are a few counts of this clonotype. This rearrangement joins TRBV20-1 to TRBJ1-3; D gene uncertain. V dropped 0 bases and J dropped 0 bases, with 9 bases sitting between them. Germline V lookup: CDR1 DFQATT, CDR2 SNEGSKA (reference sequence). CDR3 length: 15 residues. The CDR3 DNA reads TGCAGTGCTAGAGATCTGGTGAGCTCTGGAAACACCATATATTTT. It codes for CSARDLVSSGNTIYF.

This clonotype showed up many times. V and J are TRBV20-1 and TRBJ1-1; no clear D. Germline V gene data show CDR1 as DFQATT and CDR2 as SNEGSKA (reference sequence). The V gene lost 4 bases and the J gene lost 1 base, with 7 bases spanning the gap. CDR3 length: 12 residues. The DNA for the CDR3 is TGCAGTGCTATGGAGGGGAACACTGAAGCTTTCTTT. Translated: CSAMEGNTEAFF.

In this sample, this clonotype turned up many times. V and J are TRBV27 and TRBJ2-3; no firm D call. Germline lookup yields CDR1 MNHEY and CDR2 SMNVEV (reference sequence). This CDR3 contains 15 residues. Trimming stripped 5 bases from V and 1 base from J, with 13 bases between. Here the CDR3 DNA reads TGTGCCAGCAGTCGGCTACGATTGGGCACAGATACGCAGTATTTT. The encoded protein is CASSRLRLGTDTQYF.

This clonotype showed up many times. The rearrangement uses TRBV5-1 and TRBJ2-3; D uncertain. CDR1 is SGHRS and CDR2 is YFSETQ in the germline V gene. The CDR3 length is 14 residues. V was pared by 0 bases and J by 4 bases, with 9 bases between. CDR3 bases: TGCGCCAGCAGCTTGGTTGCCCGCCCAGATACGCAGTATTTT. Translating gives CASSLVARPDTQYF.

The sample holds many counts of this clonotype. J is TRBJ1-1 and V is TRBV7-9, with D uncertain. CDR1 SEHNR and CDR2 FQNEAQ come from the germline V gene (reference sequence). V was shortened by 5 bases and J by 5 bases, with 12 bases between the two germline ends. CDR3 length: 13 amino acids. The CDR3 DNA follows: TGTGCCAGCAGCCCGGAAAGTGTGACTGAAGCTTTCTTT. It is translated as CASSPESVTEAFF.

There are many counts of this clonotype. The chain is built from TRBV5-1 and TRBJ2-7, with 9 bases identical to TRBD1. After removal of 5 bases from V and 2 bases from J, the junction contained 8 bases not matched to a gene. From germline, CDR1 is SGHRS and CDR2 YFSETQ. There are 15 residues in the CDR3. CDR3 sequence: CASSRTGGQTYEQYF. The CDR3, as DNA: TGCGCCAGCAGTCGAACAGGGGGCCAGACCTACGAGCAGTACTTC.

This clonotype occurred many times. The chain joins TRBV5-1 to TRBJ2-5, with 9 nucleotides matching TRBD1. Unmatched junction bases numbered 22, after V lost 1 base and J lost 0 bases. The CDR3 contains 22 residues. Looked up from germline, CDR1 is SGHRS and CDR2 is YFSETQ. The CDR3 spells CASSLFPLGQGPTETNQETQYF. For the CDR3, the DNA is TGCGCCAGCAGCTTGTTTCCGCTAGGACAGGGGCCTACGGAGACGAACCAAGAGACCCAGTACTTC.

This clonotype was counted many times. The chain is built from TRBV15 and TRBJ2-5; D uncertain. The CDR3 contains 13 residues. Germline CDR1 reads LNHNV; CDR2 reads YYDKDF (reference sequence). V dropped 6 bases and J dropped 2 bases, with 10 bases sitting between them. The CDR3: CATRMDGQETQYF. The CDR3 DNA reads TGTGCCACCAGGATGGACGGACAAGAGACCCAGTACTTC.

The J gene is TRBJ2-5, the V gene TRBV10-1; no firm D call. This CDR3 comprises 14 residues. Germline loops: CDR1 WNHNN, CDR2 SYGVQD (reference sequence). V shed 2 bases and J shed 5 bases, with 12 bases lying between them. The CDR3 nucleotides read TGCGCCAGCAGTGAGCCTGCGGATTTGGAGACCCAGTACTTC. Protein sequence: CASSEPADLETQYF.

The sample holds many counts of this clonotype. This chain joins TRBV19 and TRBJ2-5; the D gene is possibly TRBD2 (5 bases). With 4 bases removed from V and 5 bases from J, the gap between germline ends came to 11 bases. The CDR3 spans 13 residues. Looked up from germline, CDR1 is LNHDA and CDR2 is SQIVND (reference sequence). This CDR3 is CASSTGRRETQYF. The CDR3, as DNA: TGTGCCAGTAGTACCGGACGGAGGGAGACCCAGTACTTC.